This T cell receptor beta chain was profiled in a study of response to subunit inactivated influenza vaccine. A single record per CDR3 protein comes from TCRdb applying MiXCR to the RT-PCR reads. The data show under 800,000 distinct CDR3 sequences, with 14% seen just once and around 6.5% held by the top ten. This clonotype was recorded many times. J was trimmed by 6 bases and V by 6 bases; bases with no gene match: 9. The germline gives CDR1 MNHEY, CDR2 SVGEGT. This CDR3 has 15 amino acids. This sequence joins TRBV6-2 or TRBV6-3 and TRBJ2-2; 8 bases are shared with TRBD2. The sequence was obtained from a man between 50 and 59 years old who received an inactivated influenza vaccine. The source material was PBMCs from blood, sampled approximately 15 days before vaccination. The DNA of the CDR3 is TGTGCCAGCAGGGTGGCTAGCGGGTGGTCCGGGGAGCTGTTTTTT. Translating it yields CASRVASGWSGELFF.